This note documents a single TCR beta chain sequence. The data originate from a study of blood T cell repertoires in COVID-19. Sequencing was performed with immunoSEQ multiplex PCR; in TCRdb, only in-frame clones are kept and a portion is missing. This sample has a few hundred thousand clones, with around 86% found just once. V was trimmed by 11 bases and J by 1 base, leaving 11 bases between them. Germline-derived CDR1 and CDR2 are SNHLY and FYNNEI. CDR3 length equals 12 residues. This rearrangement joins TRBV2 to TRBJ1-1; the D is unclear. The origin of this receptor is a man aged 40-49 years who had recovered from COVID-19. Sequenced: PBMCs or T cells enriched from blood (not recorded which). CDR3 nucleotides: TGTGCCTTCACGCGTGGGAACACTGAAGCTTTCTTT. Translating it yields CAFTRGNTEAFF.